The 15 T cell receptor beta chains given below trace back to one sample, sequenced in a study of shared clonotypes between healthy human individuals. Naive CD8 isolation took CD45RO-negative cells positively selected for CCR7 and excluded terminally differentiated effector memory CD45RA+ cells. Clones were sequenced by immunoSEQ multiplex PCR, and TCRdb holds only the in-frame ones, with some missing. The table has around 2,000,000 clones, about 93% seen once. What was sequenced was naive CD8+ T cells from PBMCs. These receptors were obtained from a man between 18 and 29 years old in good health. Some clones in this sample may be carry-over from other donors' samples.

CDR3 in amino acids: CASSEPGTGSPGELFF. CDR3 bases: TGTGCCAGCAGTGAGCCCGGGACAGGGTCACCCGGGGAGCTGTTTTTT. The chain has TRBV25-1 and TRBJ2-2; 9 bases line up with TRBD1. V lost 3 bases to trimming and J lost 6 bases; unmatched junction nucleotides: 8. Germline assignment: CDR1 MGHDK and CDR2 SYGVNS. This CDR3 spans 16 amino acids.

The CDR3: CASSWGTRVPGYTF. In DNA, the CDR3 is TGTGCCAGCAGCTGGGGGACCCGAGTTCCTGGCTACACCTTC. The chain joins TRBV5-8 to TRBJ1-2; D possibly corresponds to TRBD1 (5 bases). This CDR3 is built from 14 residues. Germline CDR1 SGHTS, CDR2 YDEGEE. With 3 bases removed from V and 7 bases from J, the gap between germline ends came to 16 bases.

The V and J genes are TRBV4-1 and TRBJ2-7; TRBD1 matches 8 bases. The CDR3 has 13 residues. The V and J ends lost 2 bases and 7 bases, in that order; junction bases with no gene match: 4. CDR1 and CDR2 (germline): MGHRA, YSYEKL. CDR3 nucleotides: TGCGCCAGCAGCCAAACGACAGGGGAGGAGCAGTACTTC. Its protein product is CASSQTTGEEQYF.

V usage is TRBV5-8 and J usage is TRBJ2-7; no firm D call. Germline CDR1 is SGHTS and CDR2 is YDEGEE. V was shortened by 7 bases and J by 2 bases, with 4 bases between the two germline ends. There are 10 residues in the CDR3. CDR3 sequence: CASSTYEQYF. In DNA form, the CDR3 reads TGTGCCAGCTCCACCTACGAGCAGTACTTC.

This rearrangement joins TRBV5-4 to TRBJ1-1; no firm D call. Germline-derived CDR1 and CDR2 are SGHNT and YYREEE (reference sequence). The CDR3 runs to 12 residues. Deletions cut 8 bases from V and 11 bases from J, with 19 bases between. CDR3 bases: TGTGCCAGTACGCTTTGGCCGGGTTACGCTTTCTTT. This codes for CASTLWPGYAFF. The whole variable domain, remainder taken from reference TRBV5-4 and TRBJ1-1, is ETGVTQSPTHLIKTRGQQVTLRCSSQSGHNTVSWYQQALGQGPQFIFQYYREEENGRGNFPPRFSGLQFPNYSSELNVNALELDDSALYLCASTLWPGYAFFGQGTRLTVV.

This clone appeared a few times. V gene TRBV4-2 combines with J gene TRBJ2-1, with D maybe TRBD1 (5 bases). CDR3 length: 18 amino acids. V lost 1 base and J lost 6, with 22 bases in between. Looked up from germline, CDR1 is LGHNA and CDR2 is YNFKEQ. This CDR3 is CASSQVFKGETRANEQFF. CDR3 in DNA: TGTGCCAGCAGCCAAGTCTTCAAAGGGGAAACCCGGGCCAATGAGCAGTTCTTC.

This clone was recorded once. V is TRBV5-1 and J is TRBJ2-7, with D possibly matching TRBD1 (5 bases). The CDR3 is 14 amino acids. Per the germline V gene, CDR1 is SGHRS and CDR2 is YFSETQ. V was shortened by 2 bases and J by 2 bases, with 11 bases between the two germline ends. CDR3: CASSLTDSTYEQYF. In nucleotides, the CDR3 is TGCGCCAGCAGCTTAACCGACAGTACCTACGAGCAGTACTTC. The variable domain in full, completed from reference TRBV5-1 and TRBJ2-7, reads KAGVTQTPRYLIKTRGQQVTLSCSPISGHRSVSWYQQTPGQGLQFLFEYFSETQRNKGNFPGRFSGRQFSNSRSEMNVSTLELGDSALYLCASSLTDSTYEQYFGPGTRLTVT.

J is TRBJ2-5 and V is TRBV29-1; weak D call: TRBD1 (5 bases). CDR1 is SQVTM, CDR2 ANQGSEA, per germline. This CDR3 contains 12 residues. V was shortened by 5 bases and J by 2 bases, with 9 bases between the two germline ends. CDR3 DNA: TGCAGCGTTTTACAGGAACAAGAGACCCAGTACTTC. This translates into CSVLQEQETQYF.

This chain connects TRBV4-3 to TRBJ2-1; 12 bases align to TRBD2. Per germline, CDR1 LGHNA and CDR2 YSLEER. V lost 4 bases and J lost 4; bases outside the gene matches: 5. The CDR3 contains 16 residues. The CDR3 reads CASSRGLAGYYNEQFF. CDR3 in DNA: TGCGCCAGCAGCCGCGGACTAGCGGGGTATTACAATGAGCAGTTCTTC.

The genes are TRBV10-2 and TRBJ2-1; D is unclear. Trimming left V 2 bases short and J 6 bases short, with 5 bases between. CDR1 is WSHSY, CDR2 SAAADI, per germline. This CDR3 is built from 12 residues. CDR3 amino acids: CASSETTNEQFF. DNA for the CDR3: TGCGCCAGCAGTGAGACTACCAATGAGCAGTTCTTC.

The chain joins TRBV27 to TRBJ2-7; TRBD1 matches 9 bases. The CDR3 spans 14 residues. Germline V gene data show CDR1 as MNHEY and CDR2 as SMNVEV (reference sequence). V trimming: 1 base; J trimming: 5 bases; junction bases outside the gene matches: 3. The chain's CDR3 is CASSLYGTGHEQYF. The CDR3 nucleotides read TGTGCCAGCAGTTTATACGGGACAGGGCACGAGCAGTACTTC.

V usage is TRBV5-8 and J usage is TRBJ1-5; D might be TRBD1 (5 bases). Germline CDR1 is SGHTS and CDR2 is YDEGEE. Trimming left V 4 bases short and J 4 bases short, with 18 bases between. The CDR3 length is 16 residues. The CDR3 is CASSKAGPRVNQPQHF. DNA for the CDR3: TGTGCCAGCAGCAAGGCCGGGCCCAGGGTAAATCAGCCCCAGCATTTT.

CDR3 bases: TGTGCCAGCAGTATCTACTCCGGGACAGGGACCTACAATGAGCAGTTCTTC. Amino acid sequence: CASSIYSGTGTYNEQFF. The genes are TRBV27 and TRBJ2-1; 9 bases match TRBD1. The V gene's germline CDR1 is MNHEY and CDR2 SMNVEV (reference sequence). J lost 2 bases, V lost 5 bases, and 10 bases had no gene match. The CDR3 runs 17 residues.

The chain is built from TRBV19 and TRBJ2-7; 7 bases agree with TRBD2. Looked up from germline, CDR1 is LNHDA and CDR2 is SQIVND (reference sequence). The CDR3 runs to 13 residues. V lost 7 bases to trimming and J lost 5 bases; unmatched junction nucleotides: 8. The CDR3 protein is CASTGGVMDEQYF. The CDR3 coding sequence is TGTGCCAGTACTGGGGGGGTGATGGACGAGCAGTACTTC.

Only a few counts were recorded for this clone. The chain couples TRBV19 to TRBJ1-2; D remains unclear. CDR1 LNHDA and CDR2 SQIVND come from the germline V gene (reference sequence). V was pared by 5 bases and J by 1 base, with 11 bases between. The CDR3 covers 14 residues. The CDR3 loop reads CASSPWRLNYGYTF. The CDR3 nucleotides read TGTGCCAGTAGTCCTTGGAGACTTAACTATGGCTACACCTTC.